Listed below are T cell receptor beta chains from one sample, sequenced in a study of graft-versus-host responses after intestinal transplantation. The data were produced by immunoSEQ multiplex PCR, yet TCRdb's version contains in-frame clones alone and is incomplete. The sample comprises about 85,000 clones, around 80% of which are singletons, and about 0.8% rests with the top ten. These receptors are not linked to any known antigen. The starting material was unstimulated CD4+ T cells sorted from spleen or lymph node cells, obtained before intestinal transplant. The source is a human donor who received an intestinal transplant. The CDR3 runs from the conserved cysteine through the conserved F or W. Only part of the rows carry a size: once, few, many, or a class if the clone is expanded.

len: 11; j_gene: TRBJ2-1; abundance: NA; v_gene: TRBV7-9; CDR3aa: CASTGVDEQFF
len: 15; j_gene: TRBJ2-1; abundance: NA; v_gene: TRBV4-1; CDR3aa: CASSLRQSSYNEQFF
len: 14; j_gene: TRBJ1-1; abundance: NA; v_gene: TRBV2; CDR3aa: CASRSRGLNTEAFF
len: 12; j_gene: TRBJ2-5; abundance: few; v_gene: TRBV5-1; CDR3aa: CASSREGETQYF
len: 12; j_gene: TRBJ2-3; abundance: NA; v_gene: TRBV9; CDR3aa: CASSVLTDTQYF
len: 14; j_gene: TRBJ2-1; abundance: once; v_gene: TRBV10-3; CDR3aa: CAIRGTVSYNEQFF
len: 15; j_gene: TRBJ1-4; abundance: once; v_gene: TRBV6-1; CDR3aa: CASSEMGQGGTRLFF
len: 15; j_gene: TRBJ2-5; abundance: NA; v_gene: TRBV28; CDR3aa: CASSLADRGGETQYF
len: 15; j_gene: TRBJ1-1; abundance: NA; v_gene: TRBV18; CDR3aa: CASSPQRALITEAFF
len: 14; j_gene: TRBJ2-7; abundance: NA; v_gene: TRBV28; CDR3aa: CASSSSGGVYEQYF
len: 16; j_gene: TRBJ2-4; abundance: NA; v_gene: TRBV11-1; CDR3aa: CASSNTNRGPKNIQYF
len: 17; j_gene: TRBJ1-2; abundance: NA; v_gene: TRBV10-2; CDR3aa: CASSDPGQKPLRFAYTF
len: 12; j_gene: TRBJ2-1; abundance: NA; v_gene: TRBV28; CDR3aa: CASSSLEAEQFF
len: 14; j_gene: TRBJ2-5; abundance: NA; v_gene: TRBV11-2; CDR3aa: CASSRQGAGETQYF
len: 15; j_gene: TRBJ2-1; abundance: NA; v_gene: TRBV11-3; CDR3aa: CASSPTEGQYNEQFF
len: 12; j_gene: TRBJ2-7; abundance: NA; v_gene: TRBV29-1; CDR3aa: CSGVDGGNEQYF
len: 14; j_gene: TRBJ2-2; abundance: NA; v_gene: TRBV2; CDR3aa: CASKGDVNTGELFF
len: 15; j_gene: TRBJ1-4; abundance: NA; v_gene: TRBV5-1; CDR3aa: CASSFSGGANEKLFF
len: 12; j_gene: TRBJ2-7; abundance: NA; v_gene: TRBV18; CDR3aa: CASSPAGYEQYF
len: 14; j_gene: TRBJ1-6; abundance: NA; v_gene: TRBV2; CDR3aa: CASSGQGAGAPLHF
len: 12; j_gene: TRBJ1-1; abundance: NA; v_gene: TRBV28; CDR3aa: CASSRLEAEAFF
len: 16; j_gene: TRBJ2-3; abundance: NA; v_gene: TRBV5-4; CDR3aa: CASSLGLAGGTDTQYF
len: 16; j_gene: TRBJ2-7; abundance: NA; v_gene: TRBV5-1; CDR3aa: CASSPGGDRGIYEQYF
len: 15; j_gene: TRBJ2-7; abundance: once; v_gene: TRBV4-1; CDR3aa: CASSRGGQGFYEQYF
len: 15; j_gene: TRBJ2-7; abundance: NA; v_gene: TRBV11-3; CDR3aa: CASSKGGSLPHEQYF
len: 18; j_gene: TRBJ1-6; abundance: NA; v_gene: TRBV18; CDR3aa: CASSSTGTGSSYNSPLHF
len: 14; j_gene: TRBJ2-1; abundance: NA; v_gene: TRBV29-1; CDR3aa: CSALTGLAVNEQFF
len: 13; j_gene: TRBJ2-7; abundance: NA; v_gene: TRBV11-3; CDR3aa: CASSRLPAYEQYF
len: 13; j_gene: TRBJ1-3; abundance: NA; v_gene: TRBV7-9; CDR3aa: CASSPSSGNTIYF
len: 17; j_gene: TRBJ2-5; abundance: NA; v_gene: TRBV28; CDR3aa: CASSLPSSSDRGETQYF
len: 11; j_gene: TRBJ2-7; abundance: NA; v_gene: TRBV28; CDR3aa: CASSHGREQYF
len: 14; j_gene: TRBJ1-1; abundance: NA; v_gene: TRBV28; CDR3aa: CASSLAGAIGEAFF
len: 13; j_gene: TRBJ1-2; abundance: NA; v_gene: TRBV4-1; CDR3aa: CASRGDRAYGYTF
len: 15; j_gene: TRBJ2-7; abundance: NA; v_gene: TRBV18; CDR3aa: CASSPGQGARYEQYF
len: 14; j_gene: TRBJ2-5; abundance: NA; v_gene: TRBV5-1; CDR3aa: CASSLPGAEETQYF
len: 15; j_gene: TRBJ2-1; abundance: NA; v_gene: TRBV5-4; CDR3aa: CASSAQGYSYNGQFF
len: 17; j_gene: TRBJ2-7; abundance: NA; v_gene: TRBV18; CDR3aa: CASSPPDSLAGGLEQYF
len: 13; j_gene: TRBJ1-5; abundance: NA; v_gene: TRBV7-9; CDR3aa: CASSLFSGQPQHF
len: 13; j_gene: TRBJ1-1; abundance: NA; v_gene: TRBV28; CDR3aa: CASSTGRGTEAFF
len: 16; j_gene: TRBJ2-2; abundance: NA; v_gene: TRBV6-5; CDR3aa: CASSYSGTRTYGELFF
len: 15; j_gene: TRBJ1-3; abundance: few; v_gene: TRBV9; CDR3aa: CASSGLRTSGNTIYF
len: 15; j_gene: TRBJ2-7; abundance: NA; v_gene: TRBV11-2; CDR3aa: CASSGWGRKDYEQYF
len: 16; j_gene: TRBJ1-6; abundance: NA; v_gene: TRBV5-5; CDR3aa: CASSLAGAIMNSPLHF
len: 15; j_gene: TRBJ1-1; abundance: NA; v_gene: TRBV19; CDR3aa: CASSLDGHGVTEAFF
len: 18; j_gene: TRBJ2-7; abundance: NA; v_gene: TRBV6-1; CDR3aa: CASSGRAKGLAVQYEQYF
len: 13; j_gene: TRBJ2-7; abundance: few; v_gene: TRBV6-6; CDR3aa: CASRGVGPYEQYF
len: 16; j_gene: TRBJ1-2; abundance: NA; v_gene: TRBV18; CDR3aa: CASSPRQTSPDFGYTF
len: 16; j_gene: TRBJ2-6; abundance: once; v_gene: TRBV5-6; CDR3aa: CASSPDWGRGANVLTF
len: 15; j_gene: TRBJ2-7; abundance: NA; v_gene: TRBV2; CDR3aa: CATNDVRLAGYEQYF
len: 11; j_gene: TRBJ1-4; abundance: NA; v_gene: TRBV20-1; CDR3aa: CSARSPEKLFF
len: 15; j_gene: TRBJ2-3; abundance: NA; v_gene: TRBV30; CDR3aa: CAWSVGGLSTDTQYF
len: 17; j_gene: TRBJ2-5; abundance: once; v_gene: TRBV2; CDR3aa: CASSDSSGGRRGETQYF
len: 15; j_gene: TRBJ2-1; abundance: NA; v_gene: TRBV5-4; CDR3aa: CASRTRTGSYNEQFF
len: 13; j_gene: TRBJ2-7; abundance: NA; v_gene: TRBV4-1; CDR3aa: CASSQLAGAQQYF
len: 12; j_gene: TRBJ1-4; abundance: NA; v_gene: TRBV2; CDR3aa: CASRVTGEKLFF
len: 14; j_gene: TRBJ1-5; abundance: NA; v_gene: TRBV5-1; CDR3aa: CASSDHRVGQPQHF
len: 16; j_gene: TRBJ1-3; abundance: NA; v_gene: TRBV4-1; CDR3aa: CASSRGQGAQGNTIYF